The entry below gives a single T cell receptor beta chain sequence along with its context. Antigen unknown. Using immunoSEQ multiplex PCR, the repertoire was profiled, and TCRdb retains in-frame clones only, with some absent. The repertoire consists of tens of thousands of clones, with 80% to 90% occurring once and the leading ten covering 9% to 15%. This entry belongs to a study of OX40 agonist ivuxolimab in advanced cancers. Study-wide context: Previous treatment with anti-PD-1, anti-PD-L1 or anti-CTLA-4 therapy was allowed; 40% had received some. Three patients responded partially, comprising one with hepatocellular carcinoma and two with cutaneous melanoma. General study results and limits: In a subset of nonresponders, normalized T-cell clonal expansion was also low. The CD4+ and CD8+ T cells in the blood had expanded clonally by week 6 at 0.1 to 3.0 mg/kg.

This clonotype was sampled from an adult with an advanced solid tumor such as melanoma, head and neck, liver or kidney cancer. Source: CD4+ or CD8+ T cells sorted from blood, taken in a trial of the OX40 agonist ivuxolimab.

This chain's CDR3 is CSVDKDGYTF. The CDR3 nucleotides read TGCAGCGTTGACAAGGATGGCTACACCTTC. The chain recombines TRBV29-1 with TRBJ1-2; no reliable D call. V was clipped by 3 bases and J by 6 bases, with 5 bases between them. The germline V gene has CDR1 SQVTM and CDR2 ANQGSEA. There are 10 residues in the CDR3. Combining the CDR3 with reference TRBV29-1 and TRBJ1-2 gives the whole variable domain SAVISQKPSRDICQRGTSLTIQCQVDSQVTMMFWYRQQPGQSLTLIATANQGSEATYESGFVIDKFPISRPNLTFSTLTVSNMSPEDSSIYLCSVDKDGYTFGSGTRLTVV.